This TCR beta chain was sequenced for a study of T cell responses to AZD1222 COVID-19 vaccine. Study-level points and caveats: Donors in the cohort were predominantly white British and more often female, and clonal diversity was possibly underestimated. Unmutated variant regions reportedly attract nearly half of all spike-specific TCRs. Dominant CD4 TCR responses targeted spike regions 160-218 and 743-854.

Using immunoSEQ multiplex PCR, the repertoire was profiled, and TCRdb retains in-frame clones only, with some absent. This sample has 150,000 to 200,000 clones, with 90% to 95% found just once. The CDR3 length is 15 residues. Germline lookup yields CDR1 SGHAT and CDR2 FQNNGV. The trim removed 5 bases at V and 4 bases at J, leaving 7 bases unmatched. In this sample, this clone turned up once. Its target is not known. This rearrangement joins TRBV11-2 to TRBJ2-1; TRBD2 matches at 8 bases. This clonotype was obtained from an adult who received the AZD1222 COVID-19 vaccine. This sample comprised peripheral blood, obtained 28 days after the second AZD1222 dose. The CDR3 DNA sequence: TGTGCCAGCAGCCGGGAGGCTAGCGGGTACAATGAGCAGTTCTTC. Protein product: CASSREASGYNEQFF.